These T cell receptor beta chains were read from a single sample in a study of blood T cell repertoires in COVID-19. Sequencing was performed with immunoSEQ multiplex PCR; in TCRdb, only in-frame clones are kept and a portion is missing. The table includes 200,000 to 250,000 clones, 84% detected once. The sequenced sample was PBMCs or T cells enriched from blood (not recorded which). These receptors came from a middle-aged woman who had recovered from COVID-19. Both conserved end residues are part of each CDR3. A D gene is named only where the DNA matches it firmly. The size field is filled for only some rows; it gives once, few, many or a size class.

>TRBJ2-3|-|-|TRBV5-8
CASSLARDSQYF
TGTGCCAGCAGCTTGGCCAGGGATTCGCAGTATTTT
>TRBJ2-2|-|TRBD1|TRBV3-1/TRBV3-2
CASRGRRQGSNTGELFF
TGTGCCAGCAGAGGAAGGAGACAGGGTTCGAACACCGGGGAGCTGTTTTTT
>TRBJ1-2|-|-|TRBV9
CASSVVDGQGYGYTF
TGTGCCAGCAGCGTAGTAGATGGTCAGGGCTATGGCTACACCTTC
>TRBJ2-1|once|TRBD2|TRBV5-1
CASSLGTGTSGPLSSYNEQFF
TGCGCCAGCAGCTTGGGGACCGGGACTAGCGGGCCTCTCAGCTCCTACAATGAGCAGTTCTTC
>TRBJ2-1|-|-|TRBV12-5
CASGTGEDNEQFF
TGTGCTAGTGGTACAGGGGAGGACAATGAGCAGTTCTTC
>TRBJ2-7|once|-|TRBV5-1
CASSQGPSYEQYF
TGCGCCAGCAGTCAGGGGCCCTCCTACGAGCAGTACTTC
>TRBJ2-1|-|-|TRBV27
CASSFESSYNEQFF
TGTGCCAGCAGTTTTGAGAGCTCCTACAATGAGCAGTTCTTC
>TRBJ2-1|-|TRBD2|TRBV28
CASHRRTSGYNEQFF
TGTGCCAGCCATAGGAGAACTAGCGGGTACAATGAGCAGTTCTTC
>TRBJ2-3|few|TRBD1|TRBV7-2
CASSPRRGTGSTDTQYF
TGTGCCAGCAGCCCGCGTCGTGGGACAGGGAGCACAGATACGCAGTATTTT
>TRBJ2-1|-|TRBD2|TRBV15
CATSRVAQGLAGGPLNEQFF
TGTGCCACCAGCAGAGTAGCACAGGGGCTAGCGGGAGGGCCTTTGAATGAGCAGTTCTTC
>TRBJ2-2|few|-|TRBV2
CASSIGKPNTGELFF
TGTGCCAGCAGTATCGGGAAGCCCAACACCGGGGAGCTGTTTTTT
>TRBJ2-1|-|TRBD2|TRBV4-3
CASSQDGAGGYNEQFF
TGCGCCAGCAGCCAAGATGGGGCGGGAGGGTACAATGAGCAGTTCTTC
>TRBJ1-2|-|TRBD1|TRBV3-1/TRBV3-2
CASSPGQTNYGYTF
TGTGCCAGCAGCCCGGGACAGACTAACTATGGCTACACCTTC
>TRBJ2-6|-|-|TRBV5-1
CASSLTVVGVLTF
TGCGCCAGCAGCTTGACAGTCGTCGGCGTCCTGACTTTC
>TRBJ1-6|-|-|TRBV28
CASSVTRGPLHF
TGTGCCAGCAGTGTCACAAGGGGACCCCTCCACTTT
>TRBJ2-1|-|TRBD2|TRBV20-1
CSASTSGSIFNEQFF
TGCAGTGCAAGTACTAGCGGGAGTATTTTCAATGAGCAGTTCTTC
>TRBJ2-5|-|TRBD2|TRBV4-2
CASSHPFFSGRKQETQYF
TGTGCCAGCAGCCATCCCTTTTTTAGCGGGCGTAAACAAGAGACCCAGTACTTC
>TRBJ2-7|-|TRBD2|TRBV5-4
CASSLGDYTLSYEQYF
TGTGCCAGCAGCTTGGGGGACTACACTCTCTCCTACGAGCAGTACTTC
>TRBJ1-5|-|-|TRBV10-3
CAISAQGTSNQPQHF
TGTGCCATCAGTGCGCAGGGGACGAGCAATCAGCCCCAGCATTTT
>TRBJ2-7|-|-|TRBV5-5
CASSLGGLGYEQYF
TGTGCCAGCAGCTTGGGCGGGCTCGGCTACGAGCAGTACTTC
>TRBJ1-5|-|-|TRBV7-5
CARSLKPQGTSNQPQHF
TGTGCCAGAAGCCTAAAACCACAGGGGACTAGCAATCAGCCCCAGCATTTT
>TRBJ1-1|-|-|TRBV30
CAWSTQGYTEAFF
TGTGCCTGGAGTACCCAGGGATACACTGAAGCTTTCTTT
>TRBJ1-5|-|-|TRBV30
CAWSVSPKRPQHF
TGTGCCTGGAGCGTGAGCCCGAAACGGCCCCAGCATTTT
>TRBJ1-4|-|-|TRBV28
CASGSPRDNWEKLFF
TGTGCCAGCGGTTCCCCCCGGGACAACTGGGAAAAACTGTTTTTT
>TRBJ1-4|-|TRBD1|TRBV28
CASRFPTGSNEKLFF
TGTGCCAGCAGATTTCCGACAGGGAGTAATGAAAAACTGTTTTTT
>TRBJ2-5|-|-|TRBV20-1
CSASHLETQYF
TGCAGTGCTAGCCACTTAGAGACCCAGTACTTC
>TRBJ1-5|-|TRBD1|TRBV6-6
CASSWTGDNQPQHF
TGTGCCAGCAGTTGGACAGGGGACAATCAGCCCCAGCATTTT
>TRBJ2-3|few|TRBD2|TRBV7-2
CASSLSGRPDTQYF
TGTGCCAGCAGCCTTAGCGGGAGGCCAGATACGCAGTATTTT
>TRBJ2-7|-|TRBD2|TRBV28
CASSSFGGREGYEQYF
TGTGCCAGCAGCTCATTTGGTGGGCGGGAGGGGTACGAGCAGTACTTC
>TRBJ1-1|-|-|TRBV7-3
CASSLSGEAGIGAFF
TGTGCCAGCAGCTTAAGTGGCGAGGCTGGTATAGGAGCTTTCTTT
>TRBJ1-1|-|TRBD1|TRBV5-4
CASSATGGGTEAFF
TGTGCCAGCAGCGCAACAGGGGGCGGAACTGAAGCTTTCTTT
>TRBJ2-1|-|TRBD1|TRBV4-3
CASSQAAGQEHNEQFF
TGCGCCAGCAGCCAAGCCGCGGGACAGGAGCACAATGAGCAGTTCTTC
>TRBJ2-3|-|-|TRBV9
CASSVGGLDTQYF
TGTGCCAGCAGCGTAGGAGGCCTGGATACGCAGTATTTT
>TRBJ2-3|-|-|TRBV7-2
CASSLEQGGTQYF
TGTGCCAGCAGCTTAGAACAGGGTGGTACGCAGTATTTT
>TRBJ1-1|-|TRBD1|TRBV5-1
CASSPGTGLVTEAFF
TGCGCCAGCAGCCCTGGGACAGGGCTGGTCACTGAAGCTTTCTTT
>TRBJ1-1|-|TRBD1|TRBV29-1
CSGEQGRGTEAFF
TGCAGCGGGGAACAGGGGAGAGGCACTGAAGCTTTCTTT
>TRBJ1-2|-|TRBD1|TRBV20-1
CSASAQGGGYGYTF
TGCAGTGCTAGTGCGCAGGGGGGAGGATATGGCTACACCTTC
>TRBJ1-2|-|-|TRBV9
CASSVRGGNYGYTF
TGTGCCAGCAGCGTAAGGGGCGGAAACTATGGCTACACCTTC
>TRBJ1-1|-|-|TRBV11-2
CASSPLGVRGTEAFF
TGTGCCAGCAGCCCCCTGGGTGTCCGGGGCACTGAAGCTTTCTTT
>TRBJ1-4|-|-|TRBV7-2
CASSLGGAANEKLFF
TGTGCCAGCAGCTTAGGTGGGGCGGCTAATGAAAAACTGTTTTTT
>TRBJ2-2|few|TRBD1|TRBV7-8
CASSPRQGLNAGELFF
TGTGCCAGCAGCCCCCGACAGGGGCTAAACGCCGGGGAGCTGTTTTTT